This T cell receptor beta chain was retrieved from a study of blood T cell repertoires in COVID-19. Sequencing used immunoSEQ multiplex PCR; TCRdb keeps in-frame clones, though not all of them. The sample has tens of thousands of clones, roughly 90% seen once. V trimming: 4 bases; J trimming: 5 bases; junction bases outside the gene matches: 6. The V gene's germline CDR1 is SGHTA and CDR2 FQGTGA. The CDR3 is 16 residues long. The sequenced material came from peripheral blood. The rearrangement joins TRBV7-3 to TRBJ2-3; 13 nucleotides agree with TRBD2. This clonotype originated in a human donor in a cohort sampled during active COVID-19. The CDR3 DNA reads TGTGCCAGCAGCTCACTAGCGGGGGGGCTTGGAGATACGCAGTATTTT. It yields the protein CASSSLAGGLGDTQYF.